The present TCR beta chain was sequenced within a study of T cell changes during pregnancy in multiple sclerosis. Germline V gene data show CDR1 as SEHNR and CDR2 as FQNEAQ (reference sequence). There are 13 residues in the CDR3. V was clipped by 5 bases and J by 7 bases; unmatched bases: 4. This table comes from immunoSEQ multiplex PCR, and its TCRdb copy is limited to in-frame clones, with some not included. There are 69,000 or so clones in the sample; 80% to 95% occur only once, and about 2.3% lies in the top ten. This specimen was peripheral blood, taken before pregnancy. The J gene is TRBJ2-2, the V gene TRBV7-9; 7 bases map to TRBD1. The sequence derives from a female donor with multiple sclerosis, enrolled in a pregnancy study. CDR3 region: CASSPTGSGELFF. Here the CDR3 DNA reads TGTGCCAGCAGCCCGACAGGGAGCGGGGAGCTGTTTTTT.